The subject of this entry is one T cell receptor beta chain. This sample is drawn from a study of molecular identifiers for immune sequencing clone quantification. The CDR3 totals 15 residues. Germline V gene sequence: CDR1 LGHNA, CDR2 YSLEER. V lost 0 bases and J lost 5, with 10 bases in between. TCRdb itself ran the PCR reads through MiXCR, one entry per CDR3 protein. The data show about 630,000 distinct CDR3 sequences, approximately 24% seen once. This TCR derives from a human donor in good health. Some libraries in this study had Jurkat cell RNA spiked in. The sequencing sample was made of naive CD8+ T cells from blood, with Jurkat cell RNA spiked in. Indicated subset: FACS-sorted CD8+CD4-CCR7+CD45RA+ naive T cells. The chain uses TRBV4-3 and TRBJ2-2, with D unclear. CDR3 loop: CASSQDRRDTGELFF. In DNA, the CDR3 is TGCGCCAGCAGCCAAGATCGGCGTGATACCGGGGAGCTGTTTTTT.